The 10 T cell receptor beta chains listed next were all sequenced from one sample in a study of early T cells in non-severe SARS-CoV-2 infection. TCRdb used MiXCR to reprocess the 5' RACE reads, holding one entry per CDR3 protein. The table has under 90,000 distinct CDR3 sequences, less than 15% seen once. The sample was whole blood. These receptors were taken from an adult who was a healthcare worker with PCR-confirmed SARS-CoV-2 infection or an uninfected control (not recorded which).

In its sample, this clonotype was seen many times. The rearrangement joins TRBV7-8 to TRBJ2-5; 9 nucleotides match TRBD1. The CDR3 totals 15 residues. The germline V gene encodes CDR1 SGHVS and CDR2 FQNEAQ. V dropped 5 bases and J dropped 0; count of bases not matched to a gene: 4. DNA for the CDR3: TGTGCCAGCAGCGGACAGGGGCCCGACCAAGAGACCCAGTACTTC. It specifies CASSGQGPDQETQYF.

CDR3: CASTQPGAQETQYF. The CDR3, as DNA: TGTGCCAGCACCCAGCCGGGGGCTCAAGAGACCCAGTACTTC. The V call is TRBV2, the J call TRBJ2-5; TRBD1 or TRBD2 may be the D gene (6 bases each). V was shortened by 7 bases and J by 2 bases, with 14 bases between the two germline ends. CDR1 is SNHLY and CDR2 is FYNNEI in the germline V gene. There are 14 residues in the CDR3.

In its sample, this clonotype was seen many times. The rearrangement links TRBV2 to TRBJ1-3; D perhaps matches TRBD1 (6 bases). The CDR3 sequence is 13 residues long. The germline V and J ends were trimmed by 4 bases and 8 bases, with 12 bases remaining between them. CDR1 and CDR2 from the germline V gene are SNHLY and FYNNEI. CDR3 sequence: CASSVQGVYTIYF. The CDR3 DNA follows: TGTGCCAGCAGTGTACAGGGAGTTTACACCATATATTTT.

The CDR3, as DNA: TGTGCCAGCAGCGGGGACAGGGGGCGGGAGCAGTACTTC. Its protein is CASSGDRGREQYF. The chain couples TRBV13 to TRBJ2-7; 12 bases fit TRBD1. The germline CDR1 and CDR2 sequences are PRHDT and FYEKMQ (reference sequence). V lost 5 bases, J lost 7 bases, and 3 bases stayed unmatched. The CDR3 extends over 13 amino acids. The full variable domain, in which reference TRBV13 and TRBJ2-7 provide the parts outside the CDR3, is AAGVIQSPRHLIKEKRETATLKCYPIPRHDTVYWYQQGPGQDPQFLISFYEKMQSDKGSIPDRFSAQQFSDYHSELNMSSLELGDSALYFCASSGDRGREQYFGPGTRLTVT.

The chain has TRBV20-1 and TRBJ1-3; possible D gene TRBD1, 5 bases. This CDR3 comprises 12 residues. CDR1 and CDR2 from the germline V gene are DFQATT and SNEGSKA (reference sequence). V was pared by 2 bases and J by 8 bases, with 10 bases between. DNA for the CDR3: TGCAGTGCTAGATGGTCGGGGGACACCATATATTTT. It codes for CSARWSGDTIYF.

This clonotype was picked up many times. The chain uses TRBV4-2 and TRBJ2-1, with 9 positions matching TRBD2. V shed 1 base, J shed 8 bases, and the junction held 9 bases outside the gene matches. Per the germline V gene, CDR1 is LGHNA and CDR2 is YNFKEQ. This CDR3 is 16 amino acids long. CDR3 DNA sequence: TGTGCCAGCAGCCAAGTGCGCGGGAGGGCCTCCGATGAGCAGTTCTTC. Protein product: CASSQVRGRASDEQFF.

This clonotype showed up many times. This chain joins TRBV2 and TRBJ1-1; possible D gene TRBD1, 5 bases. The germline V gene encodes CDR1 SNHLY and CDR2 FYNNEI. Trimming took off 7 bases at V and 5 bases at J, with 14 bases between the two ends. This CDR3 comprises 13 residues. CDR3 in DNA: TGTGCCAGCAAACTCATAGGGGAAACTGAAGCTTTCTTT. This codes for CASKLIGETEAFF.

This clonotype was observed at least ten times. The genes are TRBV18 and TRBJ2-7; a weak D match, TRBD1 (6 bases). Germline CDR1 KGHSH, CDR2 LQKENI. The CDR3 runs 17 residues. Trimming cost V 0 bases and J 1 base, with 16 bases left between them. This CDR3 is CASSPPTRGRGSYEQYF. CDR3 nucleotide sequence: TGTGCCAGCTCACCACCCACCCGAGGCAGGGGATCCTACGAGCAGTACTTC.

J is TRBJ2-1 and V is TRBV5-1, with 16 bases identical to TRBD2. The ends lost 0 bases at V and 9 bases at J; junction bases unmatched: 9. In germline, CDR1 is SGHRS, CDR2 YFSETQ. This CDR3 spans 18 amino acids. CDR3 protein: CASSLGRGTSGRAVEQFF. CDR3 bases: TGCGCCAGCAGCTTGGGCAGGGGGACTAGCGGGAGGGCCGTTGAGCAGTTCTTC.

This clonotype occurred many times. The genes are TRBV11-2 and TRBJ2-7, with TRBD2 as a possible D gene (5 bases). Per germline, CDR1 SGHAT and CDR2 FQNNGV. The germline V and J ends were trimmed by 5 bases and 4 bases, with 21 bases remaining between them. This CDR3 spans 16 amino acids. The CDR3 spells CASSPQTGIFVYEQYF. CDR3 DNA: TGTGCCAGCAGCCCCCAGACCGGGATTTTCGTTTACGAGCAGTACTTC.